A selection of T cell receptor beta chains follows, all from one sample in a study of cytomegalovirus exposure and HLA in healthy donors. Measured with immunoSEQ multiplex PCR; TCRdb has only the in-frame clones, and not every one. This sample has about 180,000 clones, with roughly 80% found just once. Sequenced sample: PBMCs. These TCRs come from a girl aged 5-17 years in good health and CMV-seropositive. The CDR3 runs from the conserved cysteine through the conserved F or W. A D gene is named only where the DNA matches it firmly. Clone sizes are given selectively: once, few, many, or a class where the clone is expanded.

-,TRBV7-2,TRBD2,TRBJ2-1,TGTGCCAGCAGCCGAGGGGGACTAGCGGGAGAAAGGTATGAGCAGTTCTTC,CASSRGGLAGERYEQFF
-,TRBV7-9,TRBD2,TRBJ2-3,TGTGCCAGCAGCTCCCTTCGGAACCTAGCGGGACCCACAGATACGCAGTATTTT,CASSSLRNLAGPTDTQYF
-,TRBV7-9,TRBD2,TRBJ2-7,TGTGCCAGCAGCTTAGCTGGACTAGCGGTGCACTACGAGCAGTACTTC,CASSLAGLAVHYEQYF
-,TRBV12-5,TRBD2,TRBJ2-2,TGTGCTAGTGGGGACCGTAGCCTAGCGGGATGGGGCACCGGGGAGCTGTTTTTT,CASGDRSLAGWGTGELFF
-,TRBV9,TRBD2,TRBJ2-7,TGTGCCAGCAGCGTAGGTACTAGCGGTCCCTACGAGCAGTACTTC,CASSVGTSGPYEQYF
-,TRBV4-2,TRBD2,TRBJ2-7,TGTGCCAGCAGCCAAGATATAGCGGGCTTCTCCTACGAGCAGTACTTC,CASSQDIAGFSYEQYF
-,TRBV19,TRBD1,TRBJ1-5,TGTGCCAGTAGTTCTTGGACAGGTAGCAATCAGCCCCAGCATTTT,CASSSWTGSNQPQHF
few,TRBV4-1,TRBD2,TRBJ2-5,TGCGCCAGCAGCCAAGACTTAGCTAGGACTAGCGATGAGACCCAGTACTTC,CASSQDLARTSDETQYF
-,TRBV6-1,-,TRBJ1-1,TGTGCCAGCAGTGAAGCGCTCTACCGAAACACTGAAGCTTTCTTT,CASSEALYRNTEAFF
-,TRBV29-1,-,TRBJ1-1,TGCAGCGTCATACACGTTTCGAACACTGAAGCTTTCTTT,CSVIHVSNTEAFF
-,TRBV11-2,TRBD2,TRBJ2-1,TGTGCCAGCAGCACCGGACTAGCGGGAGGGCACGACAATGAGCAGTTCTTC,CASSTGLAGGHDNEQFF
once,TRBV5-4,TRBD2,TRBJ2-7,TGTGCCAGCAGCGACCCGACTAGCGGGAGCTCCTACGAGCAGTACTTC,CASSDPTSGSSYEQYF
-,TRBV5-1,TRBD2,TRBJ2-7,TGCGCCAGCAGAGAAAGCGGGAACTACGAGCAGTACTTC,CASRESGNYEQYF
-,TRBV5-6,-,TRBJ1-3,TGTGCCAGCAGCTTACAGGCGAACTCTGGAAACACCATATATTTT,CASSLQANSGNTIYF
-,TRBV20-1,-,TRBJ1-1,TGCAGTGCCTCGAACACTGAAGCTTTCTTT,CSASNTEAFF
-,TRBV6-1,TRBD1,TRBJ2-7,TGTGCCAGCACTCAAAGGGACAGGGGCGACGAGCAGTACTTC,CASTQRDRGDEQYF